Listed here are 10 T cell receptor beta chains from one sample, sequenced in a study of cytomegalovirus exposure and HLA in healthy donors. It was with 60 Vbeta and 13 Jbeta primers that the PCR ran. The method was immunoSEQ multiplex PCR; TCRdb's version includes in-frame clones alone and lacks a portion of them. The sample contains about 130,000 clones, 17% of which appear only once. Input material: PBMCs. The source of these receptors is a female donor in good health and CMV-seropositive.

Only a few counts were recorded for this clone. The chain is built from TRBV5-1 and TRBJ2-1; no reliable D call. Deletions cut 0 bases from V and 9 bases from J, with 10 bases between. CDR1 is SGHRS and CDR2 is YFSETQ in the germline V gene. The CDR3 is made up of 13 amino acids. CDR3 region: CASSLEAGPEQFF. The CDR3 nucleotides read TGCGCCAGCAGCTTGGAGGCAGGCCCTGAGCAGTTCTTC.

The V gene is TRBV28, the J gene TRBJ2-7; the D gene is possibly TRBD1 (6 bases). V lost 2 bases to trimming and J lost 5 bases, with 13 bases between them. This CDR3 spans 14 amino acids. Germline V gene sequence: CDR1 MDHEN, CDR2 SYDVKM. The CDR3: CASSLTGLAHEQYF. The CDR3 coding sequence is TGTGCCAGCAGTTTAACAGGGTTAGCCCACGAGCAGTACTTC.

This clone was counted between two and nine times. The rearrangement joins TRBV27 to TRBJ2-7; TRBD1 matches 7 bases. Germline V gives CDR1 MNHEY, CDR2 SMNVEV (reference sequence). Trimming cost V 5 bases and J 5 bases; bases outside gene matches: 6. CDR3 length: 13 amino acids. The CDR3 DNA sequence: TGTGCCAGCAGTCCGACAGGGTCTAACGAGCAGTACTTC. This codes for CASSPTGSNEQYF.

CDR3 sequence reads: CASSTWTGGLGEKLFF. CDR3 sequence (DNA): TGTGCCAGCAGTACTTGGACAGGGGGATTGGGTGAAAAACTGTTTTTT. The chain carries TRBV28 and TRBJ1-4; 10 bases fit TRBD1. V shed 5 bases and J 7 bases; nucleotides not matched to a gene: 10. This CDR3 contains 16 residues. Per the germline V gene, CDR1 is MDHEN and CDR2 is SYDVKM.

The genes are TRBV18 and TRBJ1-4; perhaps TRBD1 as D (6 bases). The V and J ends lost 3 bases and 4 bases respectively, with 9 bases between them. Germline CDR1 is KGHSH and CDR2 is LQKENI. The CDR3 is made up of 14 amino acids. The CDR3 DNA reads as TGTGCCAGCTCACCGACAGGAATTAATGAAAAACTGTTTTTT. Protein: CASSPTGINEKLFF.

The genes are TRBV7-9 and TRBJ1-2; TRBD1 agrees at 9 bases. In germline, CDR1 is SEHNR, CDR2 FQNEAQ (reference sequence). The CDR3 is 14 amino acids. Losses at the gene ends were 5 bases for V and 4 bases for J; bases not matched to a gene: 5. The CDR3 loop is CASSITGGPYGYTF. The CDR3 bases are TGTGCCAGCAGCATTACAGGGGGCCCCTATGGCTACACCTTC.

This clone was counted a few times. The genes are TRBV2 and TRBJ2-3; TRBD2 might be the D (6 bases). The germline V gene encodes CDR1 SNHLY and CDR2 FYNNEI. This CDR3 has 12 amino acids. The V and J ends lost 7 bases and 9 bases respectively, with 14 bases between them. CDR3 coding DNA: TGTGCCAGCACTTCGACTAGTCCGACGCAGTATTTT. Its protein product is CASTSTSPTQYF.

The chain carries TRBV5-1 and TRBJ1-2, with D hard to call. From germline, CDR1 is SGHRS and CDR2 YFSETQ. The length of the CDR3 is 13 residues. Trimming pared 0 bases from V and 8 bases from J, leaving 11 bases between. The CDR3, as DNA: TGCGCCAGCAGCTTGGATCCAAGCTCGGGCTACACCTTC. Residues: CASSLDPSSGYTF.

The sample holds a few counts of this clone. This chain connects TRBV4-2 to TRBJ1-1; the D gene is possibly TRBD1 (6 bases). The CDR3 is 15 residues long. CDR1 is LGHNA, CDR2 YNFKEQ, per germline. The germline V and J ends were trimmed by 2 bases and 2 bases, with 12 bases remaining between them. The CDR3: CASSQPGHSNTEAFF. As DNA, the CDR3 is TGTGCCAGCAGCCAACCGGGACACTCAAACACTGAAGCTTTCTTT.

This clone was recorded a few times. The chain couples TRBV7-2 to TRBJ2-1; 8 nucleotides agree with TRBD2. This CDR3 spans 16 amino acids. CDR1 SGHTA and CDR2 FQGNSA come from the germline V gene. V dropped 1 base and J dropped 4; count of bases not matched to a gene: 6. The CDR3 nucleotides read TGTGCCAGCAGCTTAGGACCCGGGACTAGGTACAATGAGCAGTTCTTC. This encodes CASSLGPGTRYNEQFF. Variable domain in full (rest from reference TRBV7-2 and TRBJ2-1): GAGVSQSPSNKVTEKGKDVELRCDPISGHTALYWYRQSLGQGLEFLIYFQGNSAPDKSGLPSDRFSAERTGGSVSTLTIQRTQQEDSAVYLCASSLGPGTRYNEQFFGPGTRLTVL.